These 18 T cell receptor beta chains were sequenced from one sample in a study of PD-L1 blockade in urothelial cancer. The time point here: peripheral blood 6 weeks after treatment start. Using immunoSEQ multiplex PCR, the repertoire was profiled, and TCRdb retains in-frame clones only, with some absent. This repertoire shows more than 60,000 clones, 88% found once; its top ten account for 11%. Sequencing was performed on PBMCs, taken around atezolizumab (anti-PD-L1) treatment. These receptors were obtained from a man between 60 and 75 years old with urothelial cancer.

The chain couples TRBV10-3 to TRBJ2-7; 11 bases agree with TRBD1. In germline, CDR1 is ENHRY, CDR2 SYGVKD. The CDR3 consists of 15 residues. V was pared by 4 bases and J by 3 bases, with 5 bases of the junction left unmatched. The CDR3 loop reads CAISVGTGGVYEQYF. DNA for the CDR3: TGTGCCATCAGTGTTGGGACAGGGGGGGTCTACGAGCAGTACTTC.

CDR3 loop: CASSSSGILSEQYF. DNA for the CDR3: TGCGCCAGCAGTAGTAGCGGGATACTATCCGAGCAGTACTTC. V and J are TRBV5-1 and TRBJ2-7; 8 positions agree with TRBD2. This CDR3 comprises 14 residues. Germline values: CDR1 SGHRS, CDR2 YFSETQ. The ends lost 5 bases at V and 6 bases at J; junction bases unmatched: 10. The variable domain in full, with the rest retrieved from reference TRBV5-1 and TRBJ2-7, is KAGVTQTPRYLIKTRGQQVTLSCSPISGHRSVSWYQQTPGQGLQFLFEYFSETQRNKGNFPGRFSGRQFSNSRSEMNVSTLELGDSALYLCASSSSGILSEQYFGPGTRLTVT.

The chain recombines TRBV5-7 with TRBJ2-7; 9 bases are a match to TRBD1. TRBV5-7 is designated an ORF whose function remains uncertain. V lost 6 bases, J lost 1 base, and 8 bases stayed unmatched. This CDR3 is built from 15 residues. The chain's CDR3 is CASTRDRAVSYEQYF. CDR3 DNA: TGTGCCAGCACTCGGGACAGGGCTGTTTCCTACGAGCAGTACTTC.

The chain couples TRBV5-1 to TRBJ1-1; TRBD1 aligns across 7 bases. The V gene's germline CDR1 is SGHRS and CDR2 YFSETQ. The CDR3 spans 14 residues. Losses at the gene ends were 4 bases for V and 0 bases for J; bases not matched to a gene: 3. For the CDR3, the DNA is TGCGCCAGCAGCGGGGACAGACTGAACACTGAAGCTTTCTTT. Its protein product is CASSGDRLNTEAFF.

The DNA of the CDR3 is TGTGCCAGTAGTATCGCCGGTGAGCCCCAGCATTTT. This gives the protein CASSIAGEPQHF. The rearrangement links TRBV19 to TRBJ1-5; D is uncertain. The CDR3 extends over 12 amino acids. V dropped 3 bases and J dropped 8 bases, with 8 bases sitting between them. CDR1 LNHDA and CDR2 SQIVND come from the germline V gene (reference sequence).

This rearrangement joins TRBV30 to TRBJ2-1; 8 nucleotides line up with TRBD1. Unmatched junction bases numbered 8, after V lost 0 bases and J lost 13 bases. CDR1 GTSNPN and CDR2 SVGIG come from the germline V gene (reference sequence). CDR3 length equals 13 residues. The CDR3 DNA is TGTGCCTGGAGTGTAACCGGACAGGGTGGCCAGTTCTTC. Amino acids: CAWSVTGQGGQFF.

V and J are TRBV27 and TRBJ2-1; D is unclear. CDR3 length equals 13 residues. The V end was cut by 4 bases, the J end by 4 bases, with 8 bases between. CDR1 and CDR2 from the germline V gene are MNHEY and SMNVEV (reference sequence). CDR3 nucleotides: TGTGCCAGCAGTTCCAGGCTATACAATGAGCAGTTCTTC. This codes for CASSSRLYNEQFF.

J is TRBJ1-3 and V is TRBV6-1; D ambiguous. V gave up 2 bases and J gave up 0 bases, with 17 bases separating them. In germline, CDR1 is MNHNS, CDR2 SASEGT. The length of the CDR3 is 18 residues. CDR3 nucleotides: TGTGCCAGCAGTGAAAGACGGACGGGAAGCTACTCTGGAAACACCATATATTTT. It translates to CASSERRTGSYSGNTIYF.

This chain links TRBV1 with TRBJ2-1; no DNA check was done on the table's D call, TRBD2. TRBV1 is a recognized pseudogene. This CDR3 comprises 18 residues. The CDR3 here is CTSNEPGLASRTYNEQFF. CDR3 sequence (DNA): TGCACCAGCAATGAACCGGGACTAGCATCTCGGACCTACAATGAGCAGTTCTTC.

This clone turned up a few times. CDR3 DNA sequence: TGTGCCAGCAGCTTTTTCGGGGAGAACACTGAAGCTTTCTTT. Its protein product is CASSFFGENTEAFF. J is TRBJ1-1 and V is TRBV7-8; the D is unclear. In germline, CDR1 is SGHVS, CDR2 FQNEAQ. The CDR3 loop spans 14 amino acids. Trimming took 3 bases from V and 1 from J, leaving 9 bases between them.

The chain employs TRBV5-1 and TRBJ2-1; 11 nucleotides agree with TRBD2. Germline V gene lookup returns CDR1 SGHRS and CDR2 YFSETQ. The CDR3 is 15 amino acids. J lost 10 bases, V lost 1 base, and 7 bases had no gene match. This CDR3 is CASSLLSGRASEQFF. CDR3 DNA sequence: TGCGCCAGCAGCTTGCTTAGCGGGAGGGCTTCCGAGCAGTTCTTC. The entire variable domain, with the rest obtained from reference TRBV5-1 and TRBJ2-1, is as follows: KAGVTQTPRYLIKTRGQQVTLSCSPISGHRSVSWYQQTPGQGLQFLFEYFSETQRNKGNFPGRFSGRQFSNSRSEMNVSTLELGDSALYLCASSLLSGRASEQFFGPGTRLTVL.

This chain links TRBV2 with TRBJ2-5; D ambiguous. V lost 4 bases to trimming and J lost 1 base, with 10 bases between them. Germline V gives CDR1 SNHLY, CDR2 FYNNEI. CDR3 length: 14 residues. In DNA, the CDR3 is TGTGCCAGCAGTGGGGCCTCGGTCCAAGAGACCCAGTACTTC. Its protein is CASSGASVQETQYF.

V gene TRBV29-1 combines with J gene TRBJ1-5; TRBD1 matches 10 bases. The V segment lost 6 bases and the J segment 5 bases; nucleotides outside the gene matches: 1. The CDR3 contains 12 residues. CDR1 and CDR2 from the germline V gene are SQVTM and ANQGSEA. The CDR3 sequence is CSVGTGDQPQHF. In nucleotides, the CDR3 is TGCAGCGTCGGGACAGGGGATCAGCCCCAGCATTTT.

V and J are TRBV5-5 and TRBJ2-5, with 7 bases matching TRBD1. This CDR3 region has 14 residues. Germline lookup yields CDR1 SGHKS and CDR2 YYEKEE (reference sequence). V shed 4 bases, J shed 2 bases, and the junction held 5 bases outside the gene matches. The CDR3 region is CASSSNRGQETQYF. DNA of the CDR3: TGTGCCAGCAGCAGTAACAGGGGACAAGAGACCCAGTACTTC. The full variable domain, its missing parts supplied by reference TRBV5-5 and TRBJ2-5, is DAGVTQSPTHLIKTRGQQVTLRCSPISGHKSVSWYQQVLGQGPQFIFQYYEKEERGRGNFPDRFSARQFPNYSSELNVNALLLGDSALYLCASSSNRGQETQYFGPGTRLLVL.

This clone was counted between two and nine times. The V call is TRBV2, the J call TRBJ1-6, with D possibly matching TRBD1 (5 bases). The V end lost 4 bases, the J end lost 4 bases, and 11 bases lay between the germline ends. The germline V gene encodes CDR1 SNHLY and CDR2 FYNNEI. The CDR3 covers 15 residues. CDR3 sequence reads: CASSGKGKYNSPLHF. In DNA, the CDR3 is TGTGCCAGCAGTGGCAAGGGGAAATATAATTCACCCCTCCACTTT.

The genes are TRBV4-2 and TRBJ2-3; no definite D call. V was pared by 0 bases and J by 4 bases, with 8 bases between. The germline V gene has CDR1 LGHNA and CDR2 YNFKEQ. CDR3 length: 14 residues. CDR3 sequence (DNA): TGTGCCAGCAGCCAAGATGGTGCGGCAGATACGCAGTATTTT. It encodes CASSQDGAADTQYF.

This clone occurred once. The V call is TRBV28, the J call TRBJ2-6; no definite D call. Per germline, CDR1 MDHEN and CDR2 SYDVKM. Trimming shortened V by 7 bases and J by 3 bases, and 13 bases separated the two germline ends. This CDR3 has 15 amino acids. CDR3 residues: CASTAVGFGANVLTF. The CDR3 DNA sequence: TGTGCCAGCACCGCTGTGGGCTTTGGGGCCAACGTCCTGACTTTC.

Of note for this clone: Sequence at one end of the junction differs from germline and may be a read error. This sequence joins TRBV4-1 and TRBJ1-1, with 7 bases aligning to TRBD1. The germline V gene encodes CDR1 MGHRA and CDR2 YSYEKL. CDR3 size: 13 residues. The CDR3 loop reads CAGRQGPSTEAFF. The CDR3 DNA reads as TGCGCCGGCAGACAGGGCCCCTCCACTGAAGCTTTCTTT.